What follows is one T cell receptor (beta chain) and its context. Its antigen remains unknown. This entry belongs to a study of PD-1 blockade in classical Hodgkin lymphoma. Study-wide background: Intravenous delivery of nivolumab at 3 mg/kg to patients occurred every 2 weeks. General observations from the study: Baseline diversity was lower in partial responders and progressors than complete responders. A significant rise in TCR diversity by C4D1 was seen for CD4+ but not CD8+ cells.

Autologous stem cell transplantation was followed by relapse in every patient, and brentuximab vedotin exposure varied. This CDR3 spans 14 amino acids. After removal of 5 bases from V and 5 bases from J, the junction contained 5 bases not matched to a gene. Germline-derived CDR1 and CDR2 are SQVTM and ANQGSEA. Sequenced by immunoSEQ multiplex PCR; TCRdb stores in-frame clones only, minus some. The repertoire consists of fewer than 25,000 clones, with 77% occurring once and the leading ten covering roughly 40%. The sequence came from a human donor with classical Hodgkin lymphoma. The chain couples TRBV29-1 to TRBJ2-7, with 14 bases that match TRBD2. The starting material was peripheral blood mononuclear cells (PBMCs), obtained before the second cycle of nivolumab. The CDR3 loop reads CSVRGLAGGNEQYF. The DNA of the CDR3 is TGCAGCGTTCGAGGACTAGCGGGAGGTAACGAGCAGTACTTC.